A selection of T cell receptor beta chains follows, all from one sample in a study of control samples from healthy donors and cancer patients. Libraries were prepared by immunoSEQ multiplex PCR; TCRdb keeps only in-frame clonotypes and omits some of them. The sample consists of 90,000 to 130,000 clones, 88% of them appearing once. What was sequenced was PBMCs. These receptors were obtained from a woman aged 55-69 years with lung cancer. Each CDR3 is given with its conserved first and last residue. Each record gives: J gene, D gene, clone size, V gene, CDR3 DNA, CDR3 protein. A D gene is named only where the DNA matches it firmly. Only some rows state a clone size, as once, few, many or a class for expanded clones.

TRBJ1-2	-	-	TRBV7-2	TGTGCCAGCAGCTTAGCGCGGGGGTATGGCTACACCTTC	CASSLARGYGYTF
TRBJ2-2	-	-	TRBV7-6	TGTGCCAGCAGCATCACTAGAGGGGGAGGGAACACCGGGGAGCTGTTTTTT	CASSITRGGGNTGELFF
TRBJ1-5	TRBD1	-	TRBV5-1	TGCGCCAGCAGCGTACAGGGGGCCGGGCAGCCCCAGCATTTT	CASSVQGAGQPQHF
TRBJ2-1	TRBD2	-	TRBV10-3	TGTGCCATCAGTGAGACTAGCGGGAGGACATACAATGAGCAGTTCTTC	CAISETSGRTYNEQFF
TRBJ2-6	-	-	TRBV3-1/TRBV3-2	TGTGCCAGCAGCCCCGCCTCTCGTGTAGGAACGTCGGGGGCCAACGTCCTGACTTTC	CASSPASRVGTSGANVLTF
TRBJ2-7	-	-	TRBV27	TGTGCCAGCAGTTTCGGGGGGCATTTCGGCGAGCAGTACTTC	CASSFGGHFGEQYF
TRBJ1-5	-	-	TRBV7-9	TGTGCCAGCAGCTTGAGCATTAGCAATCAGCCCCAGCATTTT	CASSLSISNQPQHF
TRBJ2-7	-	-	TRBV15	TGTGCCACCAGCGGGGCAGTTGAATCCTACGAGCAGTACTTC	CATSGAVESYEQYF
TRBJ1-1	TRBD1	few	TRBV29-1	TGCAGCACCAGGACAGGGGGCTTTACTGAAGCTTTCTTT	CSTRTGGFTEAFF
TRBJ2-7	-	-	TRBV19	TGTGCCAGTAGTATAGGACGAGCTTACGAGCAGTACTTC	CASSIGRAYEQYF
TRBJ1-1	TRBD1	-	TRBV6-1	TGTGCCAGCAGTGAATCACAGGGGTATGGAGCTTTCTTT	CASSESQGYGAFF
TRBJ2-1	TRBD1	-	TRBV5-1	TGCGCCAGCAGCTTCACAGGGGGCCCGTACAATGAGCAGTTCTTC	CASSFTGGPYNEQFF
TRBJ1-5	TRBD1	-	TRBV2	TGTGCCAGCAGTGAACAGGGGGAAAGGAACAATCAGCCCCAGCATTTT	CASSEQGERNNQPQHF
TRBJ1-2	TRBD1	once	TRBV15	TGTGCCACCAGCAGAGGGTACGGACAGGTCGACTATGGCTACACCTTC	CATSRGYGQVDYGYTF
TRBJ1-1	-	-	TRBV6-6	TGTGCCAGCAGTTACCCGACAGAAAACACTGAAGCTTTCTTT	CASSYPTENTEAFF
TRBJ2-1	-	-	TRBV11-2	TGTGCCAGCAGGCTGTGGGGGCAGAGAACCTACAATGAGCAGTTCTTC	CASRLWGQRTYNEQFF
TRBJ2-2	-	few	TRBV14	TGTGCCAGCAGTGAGAGGATAGGGGCGTTGTTTTTT	CASSERIGALFF
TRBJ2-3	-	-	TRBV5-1	TGCGCCAGCAGCTTCCCCTCGGACAGACAGCCGACAGATACGCAGTATTTT	CASSFPSDRQPTDTQYF
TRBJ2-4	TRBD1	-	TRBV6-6	TGTGCCAGCAGAGCCACAGGGGGCGGAAACATTCAGTACTTC	CASRATGGGNIQYF
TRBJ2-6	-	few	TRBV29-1	TGCAGCGTCCGGAACTCTGGGGCCAACGTCCTGACTTTC	CSVRNSGANVLTF
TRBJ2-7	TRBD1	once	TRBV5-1	TGCGCCAGCAGCCCGGGACAGGGGGAAGTCTACGAGCAGTACTTC	CASSPGQGEVYEQYF
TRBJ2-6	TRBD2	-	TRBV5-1	TGCGCCAGCAGCCAGGGAGGGGTAAATGGGGCCAACGTCCTGACTTTC	CASSQGGVNGANVLTF
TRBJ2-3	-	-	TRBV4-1	TGCGCCAGCAGCCAAGGGATTTACACAGATACGCAGTATTTT	CASSQGIYTDTQYF
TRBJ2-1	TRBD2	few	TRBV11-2	TGTGCCAGCAGCTCCCTAACCATAGCGGGGGGCTACAATGAGCAGTTCTTC	CASSSLTIAGGYNEQFF
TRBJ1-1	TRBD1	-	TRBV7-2	TGTGCCAGCAGCTTTTACGGGACAGAAACTGAAGCTTTCTTT	CASSFYGTETEAFF
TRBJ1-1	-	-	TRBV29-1	TGCAGCGTTGCGAGATCTAACACTGAAGCTTTCTTT	CSVARSNTEAFF
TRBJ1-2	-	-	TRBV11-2	TGTGCCAGCAGCTTACAGGGTAACTATGGCTACACCTTC	CASSLQGNYGYTF
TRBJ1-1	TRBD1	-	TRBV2	TGTGCCAGCAGTGAGCAGGGGGTCGTGGCTGAAGCTTTCTTT	CASSEQGVVAEAFF
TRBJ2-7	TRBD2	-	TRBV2	TGTGCCAGCAGGGCAGACGGCGGGGGAGCGGGGGAGCAGTACTTC	CASRADGGGAGEQYF
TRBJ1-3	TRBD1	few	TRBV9	TGTGCCAGCAGCCCGACAGGGCCAAGTGGAAACACCATATATTTT	CASSPTGPSGNTIYF
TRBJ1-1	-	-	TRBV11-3	TGTGCCAGCAGCTTCTCACAGAGTAACACTGAAGCTTTCTTT	CASSFSQSNTEAFF
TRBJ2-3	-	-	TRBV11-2	TGTGCCAGCAGCTTAACAACCCCGCAGTATTTT	CASSLTTPQYF
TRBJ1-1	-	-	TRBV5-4	TGTGCCAGCAGCCCCGGAGCGGGGGGATCAGCGGAGAACACTGAAGCTTTCTTT	CASSPGAGGSAENTEAFF
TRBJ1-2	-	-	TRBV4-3	TGCGCCAGCAGCCAAGATCTGCTCTATGGCTACACCTTC	CASSQDLLYGYTF
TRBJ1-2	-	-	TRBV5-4	TGTGCCAGTACACACAGGGTTAACTATGGCTACACCTTC	CASTHRVNYGYTF
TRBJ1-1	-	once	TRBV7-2	TGTGCCAGCAGCCCGCGGTGGGGGTGGGGGGAAGCTTTCTTT	CASSPRWGWGEAFF
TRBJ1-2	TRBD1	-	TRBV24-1	TGTGCCACCAGTGATCCCTCGGACAGGGGTTATGGCTACACCTTC	CATSDPSDRGYGYTF
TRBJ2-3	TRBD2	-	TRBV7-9	TGTGCCAGCAGATATACTAGCGGTAGCACAGATACGCAGTATTTT	CASRYTSGSTDTQYF
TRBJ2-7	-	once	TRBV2	TGTGCCAGCATGTGGCCTGGGGCCTACGAGCAGTACTTC	CASMWPGAYEQYF
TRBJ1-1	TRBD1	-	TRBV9	TGTGCCAGCAGCTTGCGGGACAGGGGGCCGAACACTGAAGCTTTCTTT	CASSLRDRGPNTEAFF
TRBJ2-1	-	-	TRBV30	TGTGCCTGGCGTAGCAATGAGCAGTTCTTC	CAWRSNEQFF
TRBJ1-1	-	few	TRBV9	TGTGCCAGCAGCGCGACAGTATTGAACACTGAAGCTTTCTTT	CASSATVLNTEAFF
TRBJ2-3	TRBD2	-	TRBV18	TGTGCCAGCTCACCTCTTGGTAGCGGGAGGGCCTTTACAGATACGCAGTATTTT	CASSPLGSGRAFTDTQYF
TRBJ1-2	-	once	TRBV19	TGTGCCAGTAGTAGACAGACCCCACCTCATGGCTACACCTTC	CASSRQTPPHGYTF
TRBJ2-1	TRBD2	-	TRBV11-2	TGTGCCAGCAGCGAAGGGACTAGCGGGTACAATGAGCAGTTCTTC	CASSEGTSGYNEQFF
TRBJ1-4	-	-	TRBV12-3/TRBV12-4	TGTGCCACCCGTTCACAGGGCCCCGAAAAACTGTTTTTT	CATRSQGPEKLFF
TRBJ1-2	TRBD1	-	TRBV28	TGTGCCAGCAGTCGGACAGGGTATGGCTACACCTTC	CASSRTGYGYTF
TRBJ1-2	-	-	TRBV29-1	TGCAGCGTTTTACAGGGCCCTAACTATGGCTACACCTTC	CSVLQGPNYGYTF
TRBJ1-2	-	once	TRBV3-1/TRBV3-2	TGTGCCAGCAGCCAGCTTCAGGGCTATGGCTACACCTTC	CASSQLQGYGYTF
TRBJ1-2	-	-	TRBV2	TGTGCCAGCAGTGAGAAGGGGGTGGGGGGCTACACCTTC	CASSEKGVGGYTF
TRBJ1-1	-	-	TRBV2	TGTGCCAGCAGTGTGTCACAGGGCACTGAAGCTTTCTTT	CASSVSQGTEAFF
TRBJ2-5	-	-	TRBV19	TGTGCCAGTAGTTCATCCGGGGTCGGGGAAGAGACCCAGTACTTC	CASSSSGVGEETQYF
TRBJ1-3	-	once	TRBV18	TGTGCCAGCTCACTGGACGGAGGAGCGTCTGGAAACACCATATATTTT	CASSLDGGASGNTIYF
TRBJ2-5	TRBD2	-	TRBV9	TGTGCCAGCAGCGCTCGGGCCCTAGCGGGAGGGCGGGAGACCCAGTACTTC	CASSARALAGGRETQYF